The 11 T cell receptor beta chains listed next were all sequenced from one sample in a study of T cells in Graves' hyperthyroidism and ophthalmopathy (dated by TCRdb to the late 2010s). Library prep was done by multiplex PCR. Instrument used: Illumina HiSeq 2000. Amplification of TCR beta CDR3 regions was carried out from RNA transcripts. A first-round RT-PCR of the TCR CDR3 used the HTBI primer set with the Qiagen OneStep RT-PCR kit. TCRdb trimmed public reads at Q25 via fastp, called clones via MiXCR and kept in-frame beta chains. Each entry merges the rows of one CDR3 protein and shows their most common DNA and genes. Within this sample are about 380,000 distinct CDR3 sequences, with approximately 17% of them counted one time only. Of the sample, around 40% is held by the ten largest clones. The sample consisted of blood. The receptors come from a man aged 18 to 29 with Graves' ophthalmopathy.

V and J are TRBV7-2 and TRBJ2-5; 7 bases align to TRBD1. This CDR3 contains 12 residues. J gave up 7 bases and V 5 bases, and 4 bases lay outside the gene matches. Germline V lookup: CDR1 SGHTA, CDR2 FQGNSA. The CDR3 DNA follows: TGTGCCAGCAGCGATAGGACAGGGACCCAGTACTTC. Its translation: CASSDRTGTQYF.

A remark on this clonotype: A single base separates this from a much larger clone, so it may be a read error. The chain is built from TRBV7-3 and TRBJ2-1; 9 bases line up with TRBD2. This CDR3 spans 14 amino acids. Per germline, CDR1 SGHTA and CDR2 FQGTGA. CDR3 nucleotide sequence: TGTGCCAGCAGCTCTAGCGGGGCTAACAATGAGCAGCTCTTC. Translation: CASSSSGANNEQLF.

At least ten counts were recorded for this clonotype. The rearrangement uses TRBV11-2 and TRBJ1-1; D gene unclear. The CDR3 is 15 amino acids. V was cut by 2 bases and J by 5 bases, with 15 bases left in between. The V gene's germline CDR1 is SGHAT and CDR2 FQNNGV. The CDR3 bases are TGTGCCAGCAGCTTACAACTATGGGGAGGGACTGAAGCTTTCTTT. Protein product: CASSLQLWGGTEAFF.

This clonotype was seen repeatedly, ten times or more. The chain employs TRBV14 and TRBJ2-7; no definite D call. The CDR3 runs to 16 residues. Germline values: CDR1 SGHDN, CDR2 FVKESK. V was pared by 0 bases and J by 2 bases, with 14 bases between. DNA for the CDR3: TGTGCCAGCAGCCAAGAGGGCAGAGGCCGACCCTACGAGCAGTACTTC. Residues: CASSQEGRGRPYEQYF. Using reference TRBV14 and TRBJ2-7 for the parts outside the CDR3, the full variable domain is EAGVTQFPSHSVIEKGQTVTLRCDPISGHDNLYWYRRVMGKEIKFLLHFVKESKQDESGMPNNRFLAERTGGTYSTLKVQPAELEDSGVYFCASSQEGRGRPYEQYFGPGTRLTVT.

This clonotype was observed a few times. The gene calls are TRBV18 and TRBJ2-5; D tentatively reads TRBD1 or TRBD2 (5 bases each). The CDR3 sequence is 14 residues long. Trimming removed 3 bases at V and 1 base at J, with 9 bases between. The V gene's germline CDR1 is KGHSH and CDR2 LQKENI. CDR3 DNA sequence: TGTGCCAGCTCACCTGGGGGACCCCAAGAGACCCAGTACTTC. Translating gives CASSPGGPQETQYF. The full variable domain, in which reference TRBV18 and TRBJ2-5 provide the parts outside the CDR3, is NAGVMQNPRHLVRRRGQEARLRCSPMKGHSHVYWYRQLPEEGLKFMVYLQKENIIDESGMPKERFSAEFPKEGPSILRIQQVVRGDSAAYFCASSPGGPQETQYFGPGTRLLVL.

The rearrangement links TRBV3-1 to TRBJ1-2; 9 bases match TRBD1. Germline CDR1 is LGHDT and CDR2 is YNNKEL (reference sequence). The CDR3 is made up of 12 amino acids. Trimming cost V 5 bases and J 8 bases; bases outside gene matches: 3. The CDR3 sequence is CASSSGTGGYTF. The CDR3 region has the DNA TGTGCCAGCAGCTCCGGGACAGGGGGCTACACCTTC.

The chain combines TRBV7-9 with TRBJ2-1, with TRBD2 matching over 10 bases. The CDR3 length is 16 residues. V lost 6 bases to trimming and J lost 9 bases; unmatched junction nucleotides: 14. Germline V lookup: CDR1 SEHNR, CDR2 FQNEAQ (reference sequence). The CDR3 loop is CASSRDSSGGPGEQFF. CDR3 sequence (DNA): TGTGCCAGCAGTCGGGACTCTAGCGGGGGCCCCGGTGAGCAGTTCTTC.

V usage is TRBV4-2 and J usage is TRBJ1-1; unclear D gene. V lost 0 bases and J 1 base, leaving 12 bases between the germline ends. Germline assignment: CDR1 LGHNA and CDR2 YNFKEQ. CDR3 length equals 16 residues. The CDR3 here is CASSQDVILRNTEAFF. DNA of the CDR3: TGTGCCAGCAGCCAAGATGTGATCCTCAGGAACACTGAAGCTTTCTTT.

This clonotype was picked up a small number of times. A much larger clone lies one base from this, so it may be a read error. The chain carries TRBV12-3 or TRBV12-4 and TRBJ1-5, with D unresolved. This CDR3 is 14 amino acids long. In DNA form, the CDR3 reads TGTGCCGGCAGCCCTCAGCTTAGCAATCAGCCCCAGCATTTT. Translating gives CAGSPQLSNQPQHF.

A few counts support this clonotype. This chain joins TRBV24-1 and TRBJ2-3; 9 positions match TRBD2. This CDR3 has 17 residues. V gave up 3 bases and J gave up 1 base; unmatched junction bases: 7. CDR1 is KGHDR and CDR2 is SFDVKD in the germline V gene. The CDR3 here is CATSDPRAGGRTDTQYF. The CDR3, as DNA: TGTGCCACCAGTGATCCTAGAGCGGGGGGACGCACAGATACGCAGTATTTT.

This clonotype was observed a single time. The CDR3 protein is CASSSLDRGYDNEQFF. The CDR3 region has the DNA TGTGCCAGCAGCTCGCTGGACAGGGGGTATGACAATGAGCAGTTCTTC. V usage is TRBV5-5 and J usage is TRBJ2-1; 10 bases align to TRBD1. CDR3 size: 16 residues. Germline V gives CDR1 SGHKS, CDR2 YYEKEE (reference sequence). After removal of 3 bases from V and 5 bases from J, the junction contained 8 bases not matched to a gene.